Listed below are T cell receptor beta chains from one sample, sequenced in a study of cytomegalovirus exposure and HLA in healthy donors. This table comes from immunoSEQ multiplex PCR, and its TCRdb copy is limited to in-frame clones, with some not included. This sample has 100,000 to 150,000 clones, with roughly 80% found just once. The sample consisted of PBMCs. The receptors come from a female donor in good health and CMV-seronegative. CDR3s include the opening cysteine and the closing phenylalanine or tryptophan. D genes are given only for firm matches. Clone size is given for some rows only: seen once, a few or many times, or a class if the clone is expanded.

d_gene,abundance,j_gene,v_gene,CDR3aa,CDR3nt
NA,NA,TRBJ1-2,TRBV27,CASSALGAGAGYTF,TGTGCCAGCAGTGCACTTGGGGCTGGGGCTGGCTACACCTTC
NA,NA,TRBJ2-7,TRBV10-3,CAISGGPTGHEQYF,TGTGCCATCAGCGGGGGGCCGACCGGCCACGAGCAGTACTTC
NA,few,TRBJ2-5,TRBV11-2,CASSSIAPRGTQYF,TGTGCCAGCAGCTCTATCGCCCCAAGAGGGACCCAGTACTTC
NA,few,TRBJ2-1,TRBV28,CASSLPVRDEQFF,TGTGCCAGCAGTTTACCGGTCAGGGATGAGCAGTTCTTC
TRBD2,NA,TRBJ2-1,TRBV28,CASCGGSCNEQFF,TGTGCCAGTTGCGGGGGGTCGTGCAATGAGCAGTTCTTC
TRBD1,NA,TRBJ2-7,TRBV4-3,CASSPRTGDYEQYF,TGCGCCAGCAGCCCGAGGACAGGGGACTACGAGCAGTACTTC
NA,once,TRBJ2-5,TRBV5-1,CASSPRRETQYF,TGCGCCAGCAGCCCCAGAAGAGAGACCCAGTACTTC
TRBD2,NA,TRBJ2-3,TRBV29-1,CSANLGGRTDTQYF,TGCAGCGCCAATTTGGGAGGGCGGACAGATACGCAGTATTTT
TRBD1,NA,TRBJ2-7,TRBV6-1,CASRLSGGYEQYF,TGTGCCAGCAGACTTTCAGGGGGCTACGAGCAGTACTTC
TRBD1,NA,TRBJ2-7,TRBV7-9,CASSSRLPGQIAYEQYF,TGTGCCAGCAGCTCCCGGCTCCCGGGACAGATAGCCTACGAGCAGTACTTC
TRBD1,NA,TRBJ1-2,TRBV6-1,CASSGTGRNYGYTF,TGTGCCAGCAGTGGGACAGGGCGAAACTATGGCTACACCTTC
NA,NA,TRBJ1-1,TRBV29-1,CSVFGGGTEAFF,TGCAGCGTTTTTGGGGGGGGCACTGAAGCTTTCTTT
NA,NA,TRBJ1-1,TRBV28,CASSTGQTNTEAFF,TGTGCCAGCAGTACAGGGCAGACAAACACTGAAGCTTTCTTT
NA,NA,TRBJ2-1,TRBV29-1,CSAIPDSYYNEQFF,TGCAGCGCTATACCGGACAGTTACTACAATGAGCAGTTCTTC
NA,NA,TRBJ2-1,TRBV4-3,CASSQDPAGGNEQFF,TGCGCCAGCAGCCAAGACCCGGCCGGAGGCAATGAGCAGTTCTTC
TRBD2,NA,TRBJ2-7,TRBV5-1,CASSPGLAAAYEQYF,TGCGCCAGCAGCCCTGGACTAGCGGCCGCCTACGAGCAGTACTTC
NA,NA,TRBJ2-1,TRBV9,CASTSRWGSGTNSYNEQFF,TGTGCCAGCACCTCAAGGTGGGGTTCCGGGACAAACTCCTACAATGAGCAGTTCTTC
TRBD2,NA,TRBJ2-7,TRBV7-2,CASSPGGAAYEQYF,TGTGCCAGCAGCCCCGGGGGGGCCGCCTACGAGCAGTACTTC
NA,NA,TRBJ2-7,TRBV28,CASSLSGQSSYEQYF,TGTGCCAGCAGTTTATCAGGTCAAAGCTCCTACGAGCAGTACTTC
NA,NA,TRBJ1-1,TRBV6-5,CASSSGKNTEAFF,TGTGCCAGCAGCTCCGGGAAGAACACTGAAGCTTTCTTT
TRBD2,NA,TRBJ2-7,TRBV7-2,CASSLAGGYEQYF,TGTGCCAGCAGCTTAGCGGGAGGGTACGAGCAGTACTTC
NA,NA,TRBJ2-7,TRBV29-1,CSVPGLPNSYEQYF,TGCAGCGTCCCGGGACTCCCGAACTCCTACGAGCAGTACTTC
NA,NA,TRBJ2-2,TRBV7-2,CASSPDRNTGELFF,TGTGCCAGCAGCCCCGACAGGAACACCGGGGAGCTGTTTTTT
TRBD1,few,TRBJ1-1,TRBV6-4,CASSDPRDRGVEAFF,TGTGCCAGCAGTGACCCCAGGGACAGGGGAGTGGAAGCTTTCTTT
NA,NA,TRBJ2-3,TRBV28,CASSSPRSQGTDTQYF,TGTGCCAGCAGTTCACCGAGGTCCCAGGGTACAGATACGCAGTATTTT
NA,once,TRBJ2-7,TRBV11-2,CASSLDENREQYF,TGTGCCAGCAGCTTAGATGAGAATCGCGAGCAGTACTTC
TRBD2,NA,TRBJ2-3,TRBV4-2,CASSQEREGRYF,TGTGCCAGCAGCCAGGAGCGGGAGGGCCGGTATTTT
NA,few,TRBJ2-1,TRBV7-2,CASSLSRVDEQFF,TGTGCCAGCAGCTTGTCCAGGGTCGATGAGCAGTTCTTC
NA,NA,TRBJ1-4,TRBV27,CASSPLTNEKLFF,TGTGCCAGCAGTCCCCTCACTAATGAAAAACTGTTTTTT
NA,NA,TRBJ1-2,TRBV5-1,CASSLRPGQTPYGYTF,TGCGCCAGCAGCCTCCGTCCCGGACAGACACCTTATGGCTACACCTTC
NA,NA,TRBJ2-7,TRBV6-1,CASSESTSYEQYF,TGTGCCAGCAGTGAATCCACATCCTACGAGCAGTACTTC
TRBD1,NA,TRBJ1-3,TRBV9,CASSVSGTGSGNTIYF,TGTGCCAGCAGCGTATCTGGGACAGGCTCTGGAAACACCATATATTTT
TRBD1,NA,TRBJ1-3,TRBV23-1,CASSQSHRGSGNTIYF,TGCGCCAGCAGTCAATCTCACAGGGGCTCTGGAAACACCATATATTTT
TRBD2,NA,TRBJ2-1,TRBV10-3,CAIVAGGPDNEQFF,TGTGCCATCGTAGCGGGAGGGCCGGACAATGAGCAGTTCTTC
TRBD1,NA,TRBJ1-5,TRBV7-9,CASSRGGQGDQPQHF,TGTGCCAGCAGCCGGGGGGGGCAGGGGGATCAGCCCCAGCATTTT
TRBD1,NA,TRBJ2-7,TRBV29-1,CSVSPGTGSYEQYF,TGCAGCGTATCCCCCGGGACAGGGTCCTACGAGCAGTACTTC
TRBD1,NA,TRBJ1-1,TRBV9,CASSVAPKVGTGGTEAFF,TGTGCCAGCAGCGTAGCCCCTAAAGTTGGGACAGGGGGGACTGAAGCTTTCTTT
TRBD2,NA,TRBJ2-5,TRBV19,CASTTMTSPQTQYF,TGTGCCAGTACCACGATGACTAGCCCGCAGACCCAGTACTTC
NA,NA,TRBJ1-5,TRBV28,CASWRERNQPQHF,TGTGCCAGCTGGAGGGAACGCAATCAGCCCCAGCATTTT
NA,NA,TRBJ2-7,TRBV6-1,CASSDRTYEQYF,TGTGCCAGCAGTGACAGAACCTACGAGCAGTACTTC
NA,NA,TRBJ2-5,TRBV4-3,CASSQGLAETQYF,TGCGCCAGCAGCCAGGGACTTGCTGAGACCCAGTACTTC
NA,NA,TRBJ1-2,TRBV28,CATDSLHVPGYTF,TGTGCCACCGATAGCCTACACGTCCCTGGCTACACCTTC
TRBD1,NA,TRBJ1-1,TRBV5-4,CASSLGGQGGTEAFF,TGTGCCAGCAGCTTGGGGGGACAGGGGGGAACTGAAGCTTTCTTT
NA,NA,TRBJ1-1,TRBV19,CASSIGDMNTEAFF,TGTGCCAGTAGTATCGGGGACATGAACACTGAAGCTTTCTTT
NA,few,TRBJ2-7,TRBV20-1,CSVTTRTSRGF,TGCAGTGTTACCACCAGGACCAGCCGGGGTTTC